Shown below are 25 T cell receptor beta chains from a single sample sequenced in a study of T cell repertoires in cytomegalovirus infection. TCRdb itself ran the reads through MiXCR, one entry per CDR3 protein. The table records about 310,000 distinct CDR3 sequences, under 20% of them present only once. Sequenced: PBMCs. The receptors were sampled from a human donor in good health (CMV status not recorded). Some clones in this sample may be carry-over from other donors' samples.

V gene TRBV20-1 combines with J gene TRBJ2-2, with 13 bases aligning to TRBD2. Trimming at V came to 4 bases and at J to 3 bases, leaving 5 bases not matched to a gene. The CDR3 sequence is 16 residues long. CDR1 is DFQATT and CDR2 is SNEGSKA in the germline V gene (reference sequence). Here the CDR3 reads CSAKTGLAGDTGELFF. The CDR3 region has the DNA TGCAGTGCTAAGACCGGACTAGCGGGGGACACCGGGGAGCTGTTTTTT.

This clonotype was counted many times. J is TRBJ2-3 and V is TRBV11-2, with 8 bases that match TRBD1. This CDR3 has 16 residues. Germline assignment: CDR1 SGHAT and CDR2 FQNNGV. After removal of 4 bases from V and 3 bases from J, the junction contained 9 bases not matched to a gene. The CDR3 bases are TGTGCCAGCAGCTCAAGACCCCAGGGGGCAACAGATACGCAGTATTTT. It specifies CASSSRPQGATDTQYF.

The genes are TRBV13 and TRBJ2-5; 10 nucleotides agree with TRBD2. CDR3 size: 14 residues. Trimming took 4 bases from V and 4 from J; bases not matched to a gene: 3. Germline lookup yields CDR1 PRHDT and CDR2 FYEKMQ (reference sequence). CDR3 region: CASSSRTSGETQYF. The CDR3 coding sequence is TGTGCCAGCAGCTCGCGGACTAGCGGAGAGACCCAGTACTTC. The full variable domain, completed using reference TRBV13 and TRBJ2-5, is AAGVIQSPRHLIKEKRETATLKCYPIPRHDTVYWYQQGPGQDPQFLISFYEKMQSDKGSIPDRFSAQQFSDYHSELNMSSLELGDSALYFCASSSRTSGETQYFGPGTRLLVL.

This clonotype was picked up a small number of times. This chain links TRBV12-3 or TRBV12-4 with TRBJ2-2; D not resolved. The V end was cut by 7 bases, the J end by 0 bases, with 6 bases between. The CDR3 covers 13 residues. The CDR3 spells CASTTTNTGELFF. The DNA for the CDR3 is TGTGCCAGCACCACAACGAACACCGGGGAGCTGTTTTTT.

J is TRBJ2-1 and V is TRBV10-3, with D possibly being TRBD2 (5 bases). This CDR3 region has 12 residues. Germline CDR1 and CDR2: ENHRY and SYGVKD. V gave up 6 bases and J gave up 8 bases, with 11 bases separating them. This CDR3 is CAIRGHGDEQFF. CDR3 nucleotide sequence: TGTGCCATCAGGGGTCACGGGGATGAGCAGTTCTTC.

The genes are TRBV5-4 and TRBJ2-3, with 11 nucleotides matching TRBD1. The germline CDR1 and CDR2 sequences are SGHNT and YYREEE (reference sequence). The CDR3 contains 16 residues. Trimming cost V 1 base and J 3 bases; bases outside gene matches: 4. The CDR3 nucleotides read TGTGCCAGCAGCTTGCAGGGACAGGGGGGAACAGATACGCAGTATTTT. Translation gives CASSLQGQGGTDTQYF. The full variable domain, in which reference TRBV5-4 and TRBJ2-3 provide the parts outside the CDR3, is ETGVTQSPTHLIKTRGQQVTLRCSSQSGHNTVSWYQQALGQGPQFIFQYYREEENGRGNFPPRFSGLQFPNYSSELNVNALELDDSALYLCASSLQGQGGTDTQYFGPGTRLTVL.

This sequence joins TRBV28 and TRBJ2-2; 9 bases are a match to TRBD1. J gave up 6 bases and V 5 bases, and 4 bases lay outside the gene matches. This CDR3 comprises 14 residues. Germline V CDR1 and CDR2: MDHEN, SYDVKM. The CDR3 bases are TGTGCCAGCAGTCCCACAGGGGGCGCCGGGGAGCTGTTTTTT. This sequence encodes CASSPTGGAGELFF.

This clonotype occurred a few times. V gene TRBV24-1 combines with J gene TRBJ1-6; 8 bases map to TRBD1. The CDR3 spans 17 residues. Germline V gene lookup returns CDR1 KGHDR and CDR2 SFDVKD. Trimming removed 4 bases from V and 5 bases from J; junction bases left unmatched: 9. The CDR3 nucleotides read TGTGCCACCAGTGAAAATTTACAGGGGGTCCATAATTCACCCCTCCACTTT. This translates into CATSENLQGVHNSPLHF.

V is TRBV10-3 and J is TRBJ2-7, with 8 nucleotides matching TRBD1. The length of the CDR3 is 14 residues. CDR1 ENHRY and CDR2 SYGVKD come from the germline V gene. V dropped 8 bases and J dropped 5; count of bases not matched to a gene: 11. The DNA for the CDR3 is TGTGCCATCGGCCCAGGGGGCGACTGGGACGAGCAGTACTTC. Amino acid sequence: CAIGPGGDWDEQYF.

CDR3 nucleotide sequence: TGCGCCAGCAGCCCCGGGCTAGACGACGAGCAGTACTTC. It translates to CASSPGLDDEQYF. The rearrangement uses TRBV4-1 and TRBJ2-7; no reliable D call. The CDR3 loop spans 13 amino acids. Trimming took off 4 bases at V and 5 bases at J, with 12 bases between the two ends. The germline V gene encodes CDR1 MGHRA and CDR2 YSYEKL.

The V gene is TRBV6-6, the J gene TRBJ2-5, with D perhaps TRBD1 or TRBD2 (6 bases each). CDR3 length: 13 amino acids. Trimming pared 5 bases from V and 4 bases from J, leaving 11 bases between. Germline assignment: CDR1 MNHNY and CDR2 SVGAGI (reference sequence). The CDR3 sequence is CASSEGGGETQYF. CDR3 nucleotides: TGTGCCAGCAGTGAGGGGGGCGGAGAGACCCAGTACTTC.

V and J are TRBV29-1 and TRBJ1-2; 10 bases are a match to TRBD1. J gave up 4 bases and V 3 bases, and 14 bases lay outside the gene matches. The CDR3 consists of 17 residues. CDR1 SQVTM and CDR2 ANQGSEA come from the germline V gene. CDR3 bases: TGCAGCGTTGAGCCCCGGGACAGGGGAAGCCTAGGCTATGGCTACACCTTC. Its protein product is CSVEPRDRGSLGYGYTF.

The sample holds many counts of this clonotype. The chain links TRBV7-9 to TRBJ2-1; 10 bases are shared with TRBD2. The germline gives CDR1 SEHNR, CDR2 FQNEAQ (reference sequence). J lost 6 bases, V lost 1 base, and 3 bases had no gene match. The CDR3 contains 15 residues. CDR3 coding DNA: TGTGCCAGCAGCTTAGTATCTAGCGGGGGCAATGAGCAGTTCTTC. It encodes CASSLVSSGGNEQFF.

In its sample, this clonotype was seen a few times. The gene calls are TRBV6-2 or TRBV6-3 and TRBJ2-1; D not certain. The CDR3 is made up of 14 amino acids. Germline loops: CDR1 MNHEY, CDR2 SVGEGT. V lost 4 bases to trimming and J lost 0 bases, with 7 bases between them. CDR3 protein: CASSLKSSYNEQFF. Written as DNA, the CDR3 is TGTGCCAGCAGTTTAAAGAGCTCCTACAATGAGCAGTTCTTC.

This clonotype has more than one count but fewer than ten. The V and J genes are TRBV20-1 and TRBJ1-1; 7 nucleotides line up with TRBD1. Germline loops: CDR1 DFQATT, CDR2 SNEGSKA (reference sequence). V trimming: 6 bases; J trimming: 4 bases; junction bases outside the gene matches: 5. The CDR3 length is 12 residues. The CDR3 reads CSARGGSTEAFF. In DNA, the CDR3 is TGCAGTGCCAGGGGGGGGTCCACTGAAGCTTTCTTT.

This clonotype showed up just a few times. Here the CDR3 DNA reads TGTGCCAGCTCACCATCCGGGACATCGAACACCGGGGAGCTGTTTTTT. The encoded protein is CASSPSGTSNTGELFF. The rearrangement links TRBV18 to TRBJ2-2, with TRBD1 as a possible D gene (6 bases). There are 16 residues in the CDR3. V was trimmed by 2 bases and J by 0 bases, leaving 10 bases between them. Per germline, CDR1 KGHSH and CDR2 LQKENI.

The table lists this clonotype with a few counts. This chain uses TRBV6-6 with TRBJ2-4, with D unresolved. Germline assignment: CDR1 MNHNY and CDR2 SVGAGI (reference sequence). Trimming cost V 0 bases and J 4 bases, with 13 bases left between them. The CDR3 covers 16 residues. The CDR3 bases are TGTGCCAGCAGTTACTCGTTCGGCTGGCAAAAAAACATTCAGTACTTC. It yields the protein CASSYSFGWQKNIQYF.

The CDR3 is CASSHQERGETQYF. CDR3 sequence (DNA): TGCGCCAGCAGCCACCAGGAGCGGGGCGAGACCCAGTACTTC. This chain joins TRBV4-1 and TRBJ2-5, with 7 bases aligning to TRBD2. In germline, CDR1 is MGHRA, CDR2 YSYEKL. The CDR3 contains 14 residues. The ends lost 3 bases at V and 5 bases at J; junction bases unmatched: 6.

The rearrangement uses TRBV10-3 and TRBJ2-2, with D perhaps TRBD1 (5 bases). Looked up from germline, CDR1 is ENHRY and CDR2 is SYGVKD. With 8 bases removed from V and 2 bases from J, the gap between germline ends came to 12 bases. The CDR3 spans 14 residues. The CDR3, as DNA: TGTGCCATCCACTCGCAGGGCAACACCGGGGAGCTGTTTTTT. This translates into CAIHSQGNTGELFF.

This clonotype came up a few times. J is TRBJ1-2 and V is TRBV4-2; 10 nucleotides agree with TRBD1. With V trimmed by 4 bases and J by 7 bases, 9 bases remained unmatched. Looked up from germline, CDR1 is LGHNA and CDR2 is YNFKEQ. This CDR3 spans 15 amino acids. The CDR3 DNA reads as TGTGCCAGCAGCCTCGGTGGGACAGGGGAAAGTGGCTACACCTTC. As protein: CASSLGGTGESGYTF.

This clonotype has only a few counts. The chain couples TRBV28 to TRBJ2-7, with a possible D match to TRBD1 (6 bases). CDR3 size: 14 residues. Germline V gives CDR1 MDHEN, CDR2 SYDVKM. V lost 2 bases to trimming and J lost 2 bases, with 10 bases between them. The CDR3 DNA reads as TGTGCCAGCAGTTTAAGCCAGGGGACCTACGAGCAGTACTTC. Residues: CASSLSQGTYEQYF.

In its sample, this clonotype was seen a few times. The chain carries TRBV5-1 and TRBJ1-1; 8 bases are shared with TRBD1. The germline V gene has CDR1 SGHRS and CDR2 YFSETQ. The CDR3 has 17 amino acids. J gave up 1 base and V 0 bases, and 8 bases lay outside the gene matches. The CDR3 DNA follows: TGCGCCAGCAGCTTGGATTTGCAGGGGGCCCGGAACACTGAAGCTTTCTTT. The encoded protein is CASSLDLQGARNTEAFF.

This clonotype was counted at least ten times. This chain joins TRBV4-1 and TRBJ2-1, with TRBD2 matching 12 bases. CDR3 length equals 17 residues. With V trimmed by 0 bases and J by 7 bases, 7 bases remained unmatched. Germline V gene data show CDR1 as MGHRA and CDR2 as YSYEKL. The CDR3 here is CASSQDPPSGGDNEQFF. For the CDR3, the DNA is TGCGCCAGCAGCCAAGATCCCCCTAGCGGGGGGGATAATGAGCAGTTCTTC.

This clonotype showed up just a few times. The gene calls are TRBV19 and TRBJ1-3; weak D call: TRBD1 (6 bases). The germline V gene has CDR1 LNHDA and CDR2 SQIVND (reference sequence). Between the trimmed V and J ends, which lost 8 bases and 4 bases, there was a span of 18 bases. This CDR3 spans 15 amino acids. CDR3 sequence reads: CASRGPGALGNTIYF. In DNA, the CDR3 is TGTGCCAGTCGCGGACCAGGGGCCCTCGGAAACACCATATATTTT.

This clonotype showed up just a few times. The V and J genes are TRBV7-9 and TRBJ2-1; no clear D. The CDR3 is 15 residues long. V lost 1 base and J lost 4, with 11 bases in between. The germline V gene has CDR1 SEHNR and CDR2 FQNEAQ (reference sequence). The CDR3 reads CASSLGGRKYNEQFF. The CDR3 DNA reads TGTGCCAGCAGCTTAGGCGGCAGGAAGTACAATGAGCAGTTCTTC.